The rows below give T cell receptor beta chains drawn from one sample of a study of blood T cell repertoires in COVID-19. Profiling relied on immunoSEQ multiplex PCR, and the TCRdb table lists in-frame clones only, not all of them. The repertoire holds about 300,000 clones, approximately 89% seen once, with 1.5% to 2% in the top ten. The sample was peripheral blood. These receptor sequences come from a woman in her twenties or thirties with COVID-19, enrolled during active disease. The CDR3 runs from the conserved cysteine through the conserved F or W. The order of the fields is V gene, J gene, D gene, CDR3 protein, CDR3 DNA. D genes are given only for firm matches.

>TRBV5-1|TRBJ2-3|TRBD2
CASRASGGASTDTQYF
TGCGCCAGCAGGGCTAGCGGGGGAGCTAGCACAGATACGCAGTATTTT
>TRBV2|TRBJ1-1|-
CASLRTANTEAFF
TGTGCCAGCCTTAGGACAGCGAACACTGAAGCTTTCTTT
>TRBV5-4|TRBJ2-1|TRBD2
CASSSGGTTYNEQFF
TGTGCCAGCAGCTCCGGGGGGACTACCTACAATGAGCAGTTCTTC
>TRBV10-1|TRBJ2-2|-
CASSDPGPQGTGELFF
TGCGCCAGCAGTGATCCAGGGCCACAGGGCACCGGGGAGCTGTTTTTT
>TRBV29-1|TRBJ1-1|-
CSVVGHRGGEAFF
TGCAGCGTTGTAGGGCACCGGGGTGGCGAAGCTTTCTTT
>TRBV28|TRBJ2-5|TRBD1
CASSLGPRDRGKETQYF
TGTGCCAGCAGTTTAGGTCCCCGGGACAGGGGGAAAGAGACCCAGTACTTC
>TRBV12-3/TRBV12-4|TRBJ1-2|-
CASSSEGGNGYTF
TGTGCCAGCAGTTCTGAGGGGGGGAATGGCTACACCTTC
>TRBV7-9|TRBJ2-2|-
CASSFGGGELFF
TGTGCCAGCAGCTTTGGAGGGGGGGAGCTGTTTTTT
>TRBV19|TRBJ2-2|TRBD1
CASSIRPIRDRRTGELFF
TGTGCCAGTAGTATAAGGCCGATAAGGGACAGAAGAACCGGGGAGCTGTTTTTT
>TRBV19|TRBJ1-1|-
CASKRGGAGNTEAFF
TGTGCCAGTAAAAGAGGAGGGGCTGGGAACACTGAAGCTTTCTTT
>TRBV10-2|TRBJ1-2|-
CASTQSGANGYTF
TGCGCCAGCACCCAGTCAGGGGCGAATGGCTACACCTTC
>TRBV9|TRBJ2-3|TRBD2
CASSPPPASGGGVDTQYF
TGTGCCAGCAGCCCACCCCCCGCTAGCGGGGGCGGAGTAGATACGCAGTATTTT
>TRBV6-6|TRBJ2-7|-
CASSAAGPQPYEQYF
TGTGCCAGCAGTGCCGCGGGACCGCAACCCTACGAGCAGTACTTC